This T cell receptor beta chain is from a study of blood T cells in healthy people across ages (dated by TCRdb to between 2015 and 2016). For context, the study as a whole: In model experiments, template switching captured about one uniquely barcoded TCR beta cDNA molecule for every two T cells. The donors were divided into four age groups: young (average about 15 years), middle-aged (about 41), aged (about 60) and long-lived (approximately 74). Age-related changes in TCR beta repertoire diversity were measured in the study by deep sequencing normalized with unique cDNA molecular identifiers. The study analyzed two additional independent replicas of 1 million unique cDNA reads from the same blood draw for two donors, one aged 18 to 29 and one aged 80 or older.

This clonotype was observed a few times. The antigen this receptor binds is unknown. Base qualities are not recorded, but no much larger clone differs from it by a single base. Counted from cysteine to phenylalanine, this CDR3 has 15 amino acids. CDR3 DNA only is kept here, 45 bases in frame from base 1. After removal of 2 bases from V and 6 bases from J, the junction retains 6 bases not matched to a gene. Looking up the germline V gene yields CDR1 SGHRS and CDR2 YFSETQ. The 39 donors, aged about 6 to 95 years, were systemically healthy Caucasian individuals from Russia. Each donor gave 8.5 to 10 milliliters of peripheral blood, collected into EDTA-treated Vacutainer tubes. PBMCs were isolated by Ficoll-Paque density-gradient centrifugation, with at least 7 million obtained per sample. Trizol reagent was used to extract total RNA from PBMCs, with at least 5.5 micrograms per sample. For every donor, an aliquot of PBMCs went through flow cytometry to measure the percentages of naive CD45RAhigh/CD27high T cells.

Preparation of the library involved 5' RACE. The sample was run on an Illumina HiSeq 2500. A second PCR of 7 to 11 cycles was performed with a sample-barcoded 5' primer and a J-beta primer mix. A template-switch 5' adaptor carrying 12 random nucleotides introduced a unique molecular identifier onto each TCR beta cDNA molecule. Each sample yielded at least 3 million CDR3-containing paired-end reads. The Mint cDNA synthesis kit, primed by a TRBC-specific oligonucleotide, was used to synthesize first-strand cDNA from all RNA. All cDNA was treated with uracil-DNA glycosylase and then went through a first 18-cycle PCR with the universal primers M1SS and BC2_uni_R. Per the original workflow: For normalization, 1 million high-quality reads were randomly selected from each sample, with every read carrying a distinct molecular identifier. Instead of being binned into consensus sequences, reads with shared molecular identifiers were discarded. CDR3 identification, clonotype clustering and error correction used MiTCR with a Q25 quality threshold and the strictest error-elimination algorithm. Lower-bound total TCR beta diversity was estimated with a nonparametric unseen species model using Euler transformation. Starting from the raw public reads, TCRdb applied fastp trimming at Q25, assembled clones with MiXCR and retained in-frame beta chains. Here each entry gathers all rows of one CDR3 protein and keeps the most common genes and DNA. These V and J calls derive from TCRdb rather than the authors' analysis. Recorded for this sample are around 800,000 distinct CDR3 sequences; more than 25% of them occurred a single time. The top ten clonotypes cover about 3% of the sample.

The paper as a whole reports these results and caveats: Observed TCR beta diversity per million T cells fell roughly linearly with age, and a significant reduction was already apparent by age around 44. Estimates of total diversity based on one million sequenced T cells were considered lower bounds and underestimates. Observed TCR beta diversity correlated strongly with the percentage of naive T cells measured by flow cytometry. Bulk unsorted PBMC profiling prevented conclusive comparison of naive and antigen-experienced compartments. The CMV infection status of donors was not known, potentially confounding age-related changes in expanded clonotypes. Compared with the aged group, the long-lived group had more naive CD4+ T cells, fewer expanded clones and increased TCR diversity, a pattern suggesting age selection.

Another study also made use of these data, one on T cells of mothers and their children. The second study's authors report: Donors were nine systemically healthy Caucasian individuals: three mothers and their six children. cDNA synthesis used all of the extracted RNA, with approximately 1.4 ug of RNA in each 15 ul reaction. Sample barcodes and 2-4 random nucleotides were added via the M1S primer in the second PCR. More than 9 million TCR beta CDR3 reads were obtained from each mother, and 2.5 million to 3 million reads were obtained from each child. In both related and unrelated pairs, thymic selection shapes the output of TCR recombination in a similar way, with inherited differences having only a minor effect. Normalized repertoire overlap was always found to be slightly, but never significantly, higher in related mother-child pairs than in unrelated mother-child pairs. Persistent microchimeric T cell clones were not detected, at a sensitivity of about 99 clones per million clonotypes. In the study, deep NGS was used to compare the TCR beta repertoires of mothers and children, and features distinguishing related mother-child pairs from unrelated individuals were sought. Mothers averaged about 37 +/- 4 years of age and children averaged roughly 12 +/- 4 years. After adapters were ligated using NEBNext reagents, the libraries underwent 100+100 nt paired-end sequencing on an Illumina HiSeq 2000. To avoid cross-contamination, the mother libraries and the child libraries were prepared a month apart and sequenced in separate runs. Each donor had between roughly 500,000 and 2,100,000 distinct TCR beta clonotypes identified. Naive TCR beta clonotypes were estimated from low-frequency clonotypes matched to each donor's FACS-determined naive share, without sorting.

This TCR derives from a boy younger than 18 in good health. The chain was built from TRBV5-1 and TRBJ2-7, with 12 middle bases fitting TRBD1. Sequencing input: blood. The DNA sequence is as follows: TGCGCCAGCAGCTTCCGGGACAGGGGGCTGAGCGAGCAGTACTTC. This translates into CASSFRDRGLSEQYF.